The sequence of this T cell receptor beta chain was determined in a study of T cells in localized non-small cell lung cancer. The CDR3 covers 22 residues. Trimming removed 4 bases from V and 0 bases from J, with 35 bases in between. Germline CDR1 and CDR2: SQVTM and ANQGSEA. The repertoire was sequenced with immunoSEQ multiplex PCR; TCRdb's copy has only in-frame clones and lacks some. The data hold about 24,000 clones, with 84% observed a single time. The chain combines TRBV29-1 with TRBJ2-3; D might be TRBD1 (6 bases). This specimen was PBMCs, taken before any cancer treatment. This clonotype originated in a man aged 35-69 years with stage II lung adenocarcinoma. The CDR3 reads CSVVFLGSGWGRQDSSTDTQYF. CDR3 in DNA: TGCAGCGTTGTTTTTTTGGGGTCGGGATGGGGCCGACAGGACTCTAGCACAGATACGCAGTATTTT.